The subject of this entry is one T cell receptor (beta chain). Germline-derived CDR1 and CDR2 are LNHDA and SQIVND (reference sequence). V lost 2 bases to trimming and J lost 8 bases, with 16 bases between them. The CDR3 contains 15 residues. The sample belongs to a study of blood T cell repertoires in COVID-19. In the study overall: Researchers got acute and convalescent COVID-19 samples from the United States, Italy and Spain. From T cells, B-cell-depleted T cells, or PBMCs came the material, which was cDNA or gDNA.

How the authors handled the data: By means of reference gene primer amplification, nucleated cell counts were estimated. Using immunoSEQ multiplex PCR, the repertoire was profiled, and TCRdb retains in-frame clones only, with some absent. The V and J calls and clone size are taken from that table; D and trimming were inferred from the DNA. Among fewer than 140,000 clones listed, 71% were seen once. Sample: peripheral blood. This receptor was obtained from a human donor with acute or convalescent COVID-19. The donor label of this sample is uncertain. V gene TRBV19 combines with J gene TRBJ1-5; the D gene is possibly TRBD1 (6 bases). CDR3 bases: TGTGCCAGTAGTATACCCCGGACAGCAAGGGAGCCCCAGCATTTT. Translating gives CASSIPRTAREPQHF.